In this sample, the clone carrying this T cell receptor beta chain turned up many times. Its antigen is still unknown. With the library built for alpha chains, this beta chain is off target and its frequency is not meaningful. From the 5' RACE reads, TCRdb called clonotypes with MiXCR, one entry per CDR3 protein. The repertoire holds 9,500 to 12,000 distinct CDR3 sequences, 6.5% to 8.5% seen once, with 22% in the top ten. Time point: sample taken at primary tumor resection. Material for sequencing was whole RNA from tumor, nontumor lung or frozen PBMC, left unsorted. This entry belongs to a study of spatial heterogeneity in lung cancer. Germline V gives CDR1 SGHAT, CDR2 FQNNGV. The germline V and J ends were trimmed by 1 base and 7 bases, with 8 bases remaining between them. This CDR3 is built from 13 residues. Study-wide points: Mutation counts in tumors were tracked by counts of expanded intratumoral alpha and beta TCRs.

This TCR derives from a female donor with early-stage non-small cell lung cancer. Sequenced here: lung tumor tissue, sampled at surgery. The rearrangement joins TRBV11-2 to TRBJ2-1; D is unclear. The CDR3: CASSLVGQNEQFF. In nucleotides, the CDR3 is TGTGCCAGCAGCTTAGTTGGGCAGAATGAGCAGTTCTTC.